This entry features one T cell receptor beta chain sequence. What it recognizes is unknown. At one end the junction does not follow the germline gene, possibly because of a read error. The germline V gene has CDR1 SNHLY and CDR2 FYNNEI. CDR3 length: 19 amino acids. This sample is drawn from a study of cytomegalovirus exposure and HLA in healthy donors. Overall study results and limits: The only immune exposure information that was available was CMV serostatus. Indistinguishable V segments, including TRBV6-2 and TRBV6-3, were excluded.

Vbeta (60) and Jbeta (13) primers were used in the PCR. Libraries were prepared by immunoSEQ multiplex PCR; TCRdb keeps only in-frame clonotypes and omits some of them. Here the sample spans about 160,000 clones, 70% to 90% being singletons. The gene calls are TRBV2 and TRBJ2-6, with 8 bases that match TRBD1. The TCR comes from a man between 18 and 35 years old in good health and CMV-seropositive. Sequences were obtained from PBMCs. CDR3 sequence reads: CASSEAGQGWGSGANGLTF. CDR3 in DNA: TGTGCCAGCAGTGAAGCTGGACAGGGCTGGGGTTCAGGGGCCAACGGCCTGACTTTC.